These 16 T cell receptor beta chains came from one sample sequenced in a study of cytomegalovirus exposure and HLA in healthy donors. The study ran its PCR with 60 Vbeta and 13 Jbeta primers. Repertoires were generated with immunoSEQ multiplex PCR, while TCRdb's copy carries only in-frame clones and drops some. This sample has over 150,000 clones, with around 80% found just once. The sequenced sample consisted of PBMCs. The receptors originated from a woman aged 25 to 39 in good health and CMV-seropositive.

The chain couples TRBV4-3 to TRBJ1-2; D not resolved. Germline CDR1 is LGHNA and CDR2 is YSLEER. The CDR3 is 14 amino acids. The V end was cut by 3 bases, the J end by 0 bases, with 8 bases between. CDR3 sequence (DNA): TGCGCCAGCAGCCATACAAGTACTAACTATGGCTACACCTTC. Encoded protein: CASSHTSTNYGYTF.

The gene calls are TRBV6-1 and TRBJ1-2; D call uncertain. The CDR3 contains 15 residues. V lost 7 bases and J lost 1, with 16 bases in between. The germline V gene encodes CDR1 MNHNS and CDR2 SASEGT. CDR3 sequence (DNA): TGTGCCAGCAAGCAAGAGACGGGATATAACTATGGCTACACCTTC. Its protein is CASKQETGYNYGYTF.

This clone came up a few times. The CDR3 is CASSPPGLAKNIQYF. CDR3 coding DNA: TGTGCCAGCAGCCCTCCAGGTCTGGCCAAAAACATTCAGTACTTC. V is TRBV6-5 and J is TRBJ2-4; D is undetermined. V dropped 6 bases and J dropped 1 base, with 13 bases sitting between them. The CDR3 has 15 amino acids. Germline CDR1 reads MNHEY; CDR2 reads SVGAGI.

V gene TRBV28 combines with J gene TRBJ2-1, with D possibly being TRBD2 (5 bases). V shed 2 bases and J shed 1 base, with 9 bases lying between them. Germline CDR1 is MDHEN and CDR2 is SYDVKM. The CDR3 is 15 residues long. CDR3 sequence: CASSLEGVSYNEQFF. DNA of the CDR3: TGTGCCAGCAGTTTAGAGGGAGTGTCCTACAATGAGCAGTTCTTC. The whole variable domain, remainder taken from reference TRBV28 and TRBJ2-1, is DVKVTQSSRYLVKRTGEKVFLECVQDMDHENMFWYRQDPGLGLRLIYFSYDVKMKEKGDIPEGYSVSREKKERFSLILESASTNQTSMYLCASSLEGVSYNEQFFGPGTRLTVL.

This chain connects TRBV11-3 to TRBJ2-5, with 16 bases aligning to TRBD2. The CDR3 extends over 16 amino acids. Germline CDR1 and CDR2: SGHNT and YENEEA. The J segment lost 4 bases and the V segment lost 5 bases, leaving 4 bases of the junction unmatched. CDR3 in DNA: TGTGCCAGCAGCAAAGGGACTAGCGGGAGGGGAGAGACCCAGTACTTC. This gives the protein CASSKGTSGRGETQYF. Full variable domain (remainder filled in from reference TRBV11-3 and TRBJ2-5): EAGVVQSPRYKIIEKKQPVAFWCNPISGHNTLYWYLQNLGQGPELLIRYENEEAVDDSQLPKDRFSAERLKGVDSTLKIQPAELGDSAVYLCASSKGTSGRGETQYFGPGTRLLVL.

J is TRBJ2-2 and V is TRBV5-6; no clear D. CDR1 is SGHDT, CDR2 YYEEEE, per germline. There are 14 residues in the CDR3. V lost 5 bases to trimming and J lost 4 bases, with 12 bases between them. This chain's CDR3 is CASSYGSGTGELFF. CDR3 DNA: TGTGCCAGCAGTTATGGTTCCGGCACCGGGGAGCTGTTTTTT.

This clone was seen a handful of times. J is TRBJ2-1 and V is TRBV5-1; no firm D call. This CDR3 comprises 15 residues. Germline V gene data show CDR1 as SGHRS and CDR2 as YFSETQ. The V end lost 5 bases, the J end lost 2 bases, and 14 bases lay between the germline ends. The CDR3 DNA reads as TGCGCCAGCAGAATTGAAGAACAGACCTACAATGAGCAGTTCTTC. Encoded protein: CASRIEEQTYNEQFF.

The rearrangement uses TRBV7-2 and TRBJ1-2; D is unresolved. There are 14 residues in the CDR3. The germline gives CDR1 SGHTA, CDR2 FQGNSA. V lost 3 bases, J lost 0 bases, and 8 bases lay in between. CDR3 in amino acids: CASSFLDTNYGYTF. The CDR3 coding sequence is TGTGCCAGCAGCTTCTTAGACACTAACTATGGCTACACCTTC.

This chain links TRBV6-1 with TRBJ2-5, with D unclear. Trimming left V 7 bases short and J 4 bases short, with 10 bases between. This CDR3 is 12 amino acids long. The germline CDR1 and CDR2 sequences are MNHNS and SASEGT. Here the CDR3 DNA reads TGTGCCAGCACGGGTTTTGGAGAGACCCAGTACTTC. As protein: CASTGFGETQYF.

The chain employs TRBV9 and TRBJ1-1, with D maybe TRBD1 (6 bases). Germline V CDR1 and CDR2: SGDLS, YYNGEE. The CDR3 length is 13 residues. V lost 3 bases to trimming and J lost 5 bases, with 11 bases between them. The DNA of the CDR3 is TGTGCCAGCAGCGAGGGGGGGGAAACTGAAGCTTTCTTT. It translates to CASSEGGETEAFF.

V is TRBV6-1 and J is TRBJ1-3; possibly TRBD1 for D (5 bases). Between the trimmed V and J ends, which lost 5 bases and 4 bases, there was a span of 12 bases. The CDR3 has 14 residues. The germline CDR1 and CDR2 sequences are MNHNS and SASEGT. CDR3 sequence reads: CASSSSGYGNTIYF. CDR3 DNA sequence: TGTGCCAGCAGTAGTTCAGGGTACGGAAACACCATATATTTT.

The J gene is TRBJ2-3, the V gene TRBV6-5; 7 nucleotides match TRBD2. The CDR3 runs to 16 residues. Germline trimming cut 0 bases from V and 0 bases from J; bases unmatched to any gene: 3. Germline CDR1 MNHEY, CDR2 SVGAGI. The CDR3 loop is CASSYSPAGSTDTQYF. Written as DNA, the CDR3 is TGTGCCAGCAGTTACTCCCCAGCGGGAAGCACAGATACGCAGTATTTT.

The chain carries TRBV25-1 and TRBJ2-7; unclear D gene. The CDR3 consists of 14 residues. Germline V gene lookup returns CDR1 MGHDK and CDR2 SYGVNS. The ends were cut back, 4 bases at V and 3 bases at J, with 13 bases in the middle. The CDR3: CASSGAAGRYEQYF. For the CDR3, the DNA is TGTGCCAGCAGTGGGGCCGCCGGTCGCTACGAGCAGTACTTC.

This clone is a singleton in its sample. The rearrangement uses TRBV10-3 and TRBJ2-3, with D possibly matching TRBD2 (6 bases). V lost 10 bases and J lost 1, with 18 bases in between. The CDR3 runs to 15 residues. Germline V CDR1 and CDR2: ENHRY, SYGVKD. For the CDR3, the DNA is TGTGCCACCCTTAGCGGTCCCCTCGGCACAGATACGCAGTATTTT. Encoded protein: CATLSGPLGTDTQYF.

Regarding this clone: The identical CDR3 is also encoded by other nucleotide sequences in the sample. The chain couples TRBV11-3 to TRBJ2-3; the match to TRBD2 covers 11 bases. V trimming: 5 bases; J trimming: 1 base; junction bases outside the gene matches: 5. CDR3 length: 16 residues. Germline V CDR1 and CDR2: SGHNT, YENEEA. This chain's CDR3 is CASSKGTSGRTDTQYF. CDR3 DNA: TGTGCCAGCAGCAAAGGGACTAGCGGCCGCACAGATACGCAGTATTTT.

The V gene is TRBV19, the J gene TRBJ2-2; 13 nucleotides match TRBD2. After removal of 5 bases from V and 6 bases from J, the junction contained 6 bases not matched to a gene. This CDR3 comprises 16 residues. From germline, CDR1 is LNHDA and CDR2 SQIVND (reference sequence). As DNA, the CDR3 is TGTGCCAGTAGTCTGTGGACTAGCGGGAGTTCCGGGGAGCTGTTTTTT. Translation: CASSLWTSGSSGELFF.